The next 21 T cell receptor beta chains were all read from a single sample in a study of T cells in localized non-small cell lung cancer. This table comes from immunoSEQ multiplex PCR, and its TCRdb copy is limited to in-frame clones, with some not included. The table has some 52,000 clones, around three quarters seen once. The material sequenced was PBMCs, taken before any cancer treatment. The receptors derive from a woman aged 35 to 75 with stage II lung adenocarcinoma.

The J gene is TRBJ2-1, the V gene TRBV18, with 15 bases that match TRBD2. The V and J ends lost 3 bases and 8 bases, in that order; junction bases with no gene match: 14. Looked up from germline, CDR1 is KGHSH and CDR2 is LQKENI. The CDR3 has 19 residues. CDR3 residues: CASSPPGLAGGAREDEQFF. The CDR3 DNA reads TGTGCCAGCTCACCCCCGGGACTAGCGGGGGGTGCCCGTGAGGATGAGCAGTTCTTC.

The chain carries TRBV19 and TRBJ2-2; D assignment may be TRBD1 or TRBD2 (5 bases each). CDR1 is LNHDA, CDR2 SQIVND, per germline (reference sequence). The V gene lost 9 bases and the J gene lost 0 bases, with 17 bases spanning the gap. The CDR3 spans 16 residues. The CDR3 region has the DNA TGTGCCAGCACCACCCGTCGGGGACCGAACACCGGGGAGCTGTTTTTT. It translates to CASTTRRGPNTGELFF. The variable domain in full, completed from reference TRBV19 and TRBJ2-2, reads DGGITQSPKYLFRKEGQNVTLSCEQNLNHDAMYWYRQDPGQGLRLIYYSQIVNDFQKGDIAEGYSVSREKKESFPLTVTSAQKNPTAFYLCASTTRRGPNTGELFFGEGSRLTVL.

The J gene is TRBJ1-3, the V gene TRBV7-8; D gene ambiguous. The CDR3 extends over 14 amino acids. Germline lookup yields CDR1 SGHVS and CDR2 FQNEAQ. V shed 3 bases and J shed 0 bases, with 6 bases lying between them. The CDR3 loop reads CASSLDGSGNTIYF. The CDR3 coding sequence is TGTGCCAGCAGCTTGGACGGCTCTGGAAACACCATATATTTT.

The rearrangement links TRBV2 to TRBJ1-5; TRBD1 agrees at 9 bases. Germline trimming cut 10 bases from V and 4 bases from J; bases unmatched to any gene: 8. The CDR3 totals 14 residues. Germline CDR1 reads SNHLY; CDR2 reads FYNNEI. The CDR3 DNA reads as TGTGCCACCAAATCCGGGACAGGGAATCAGCCCCAGCATTTT. Translation gives CATKSGTGNQPQHF.

V is TRBV5-6 and J is TRBJ1-1; TRBD1 aligns across 7 bases. The ends lost 6 bases at V and 0 bases at J; junction bases unmatched: 8. The germline gives CDR1 SGHDT, CDR2 YYEEEE. The CDR3 is 15 residues long. Here the CDR3 reads CASTQQGPVNTEAFF. CDR3 DNA: TGTGCCAGCACCCAACAGGGGCCCGTGAACACTGAAGCTTTCTTT.

V gene TRBV2 combines with J gene TRBJ2-5, with 12 bases lining up with TRBD1. This CDR3 has 14 residues. The junction had 1 base not matched to a gene; V was cut back by 4 bases and J by 4 bases. Looked up from germline, CDR1 is SNHLY and CDR2 is FYNNEI. The CDR3 here is CASSGDRGRETQYF. Here the CDR3 DNA reads TGTGCCAGCAGTGGGGACAGGGGGCGAGAGACCCAGTACTTC.

The CDR3 nucleotides are TGCAGTGCTAGAGATATAGATACGCAGTATTTT. Protein sequence: CSARDIDTQYF. The J gene is TRBJ2-3, the V gene TRBV20-1; D is uncertain. The CDR3 extends over 11 amino acids. Germline V CDR1 and CDR2: DFQATT, SNEGSKA (reference sequence). The ends were cut back, 0 bases at V and 5 bases at J, with 3 bases in the middle.

The chain employs TRBV27 and TRBJ2-1; possible D gene TRBD1, 6 bases. In germline, CDR1 is MNHEY, CDR2 SMNVEV (reference sequence). The CDR3 contains 15 residues. The V end was cut by 7 bases, the J end by 3 bases, with 16 bases between. CDR3 sequence reads: CASTRDQGFYNEQFF. The CDR3 region has the DNA TGTGCCAGCACCCGGGACCAGGGGTTCTACAATGAGCAGTTCTTC.

This chain connects TRBV7-8 to TRBJ1-5; the D gene is possibly TRBD1 (6 bases). This CDR3 comprises 14 residues. Germline CDR1 reads SGHVS; CDR2 reads FQNEAQ. Trimming removed 4 bases from V and 4 bases from J, with 11 bases in between. CDR3 DNA sequence: TGTGCCAGCAGCTCTCGGGACACTAATCAGCCCCAGCATTTT. Translating it yields CASSSRDTNQPQHF. The full variable domain, rest sourced from reference TRBV7-8 and TRBJ1-5, is GAGVSQSPRYKVAKRGQDVALRCDPISGHVSLFWYQQALGQGPEFLTYFQNEAQLDKSGLPSDRFFAERPEGSVSTLKIQRTQQEDSAVYLCASSSRDTNQPQHFGDGTRLSIL.

V is TRBV12-5 and J is TRBJ2-1; D unresolved. The CDR3 loop spans 15 amino acids. V dropped 0 bases and J dropped 3 bases, with 9 bases sitting between them. Germline CDR1 and CDR2: LGHNT and FRNRAP. This CDR3 is CASGLVGSLYNEQFF. The CDR3 DNA sequence: TGTGCTAGTGGTTTGGTAGGGTCACTCTACAATGAGCAGTTCTTC.

This clone was picked up one time. The genes are TRBV4-1 and TRBJ1-5; D gene ambiguous. The V end lost 3 bases, the J end lost 7 bases, and 7 bases lay between the germline ends. In germline, CDR1 is MGHRA, CDR2 YSYEKL. The CDR3 contains 12 residues. CDR3 DNA sequence: TGCGCCAGCAGCCACCCAGGACAGCCCCAGCATTTT. It yields the protein CASSHPGQPQHF.

CDR3: CASSIGIKVGYGYTF. CDR3 in DNA: TGTGCCAGTAGTATTGGGATTAAAGTCGGGTATGGCTACACCTTC. The rearrangement uses TRBV19 and TRBJ1-2; D call uncertain. V lost 3 bases, J lost 5 bases, and 16 bases lay in between. There are 15 residues in the CDR3. Germline loops: CDR1 LNHDA, CDR2 SQIVND (reference sequence).

V and J are TRBV7-2 and TRBJ2-7; D call uncertain. The CDR3 extends over 14 amino acids. The germline CDR1 and CDR2 sequences are SGHTA and FQGNSA. Trimming shortened V by 0 bases and J by 2 bases, and 8 bases separated the two germline ends. In DNA, the CDR3 is TGTGCCAGCAGCTTAGCCTTCGGAGCCTACGAGCAGTACTTC. Protein sequence: CASSLAFGAYEQYF.

This sequence joins TRBV28 and TRBJ1-2; tentatively, D is TRBD1 (5 bases). Trimming removed 2 bases from V and 8 bases from J, with 9 bases in between. The V gene's germline CDR1 is MDHEN and CDR2 SYDVKM. The CDR3 length is 12 residues. The CDR3 loop is CASSLGGGGYTF. The CDR3 region has the DNA TGTGCCAGCAGTTTAGGGGGGGGAGGCTACACCTTC.

This clone was seen just once. The rearrangement joins TRBV19 to TRBJ2-1; no clear D. Trimming removed 2 bases from V and 4 bases from J, with 12 bases in between. Germline-derived CDR1 and CDR2 are LNHDA and SQIVND (reference sequence). The CDR3 consists of 15 residues. CDR3 nucleotides: TGTGCCAGTAGTATATCGGGCAACCCGTACAATGAGCAGTTCTTC. It is translated as CASSISGNPYNEQFF.

In its sample, this clone was seen once. This chain links TRBV6-6 with TRBJ1-1; D perhaps matches TRBD1 (5 bases). Germline V gene data show CDR1 as MNHNY and CDR2 as SVGAGI (reference sequence). The ends were cut back, 0 bases at V and 6 bases at J, with 11 bases in the middle. The CDR3 contains 14 residues. The CDR3 sequence: CASSYSTVIAEAFF. CDR3 DNA sequence: TGTGCCAGCAGTTACTCGACAGTAATCGCTGAAGCTTTCTTT.

J is TRBJ1-5 and V is TRBV4-1, with 8 bases lining up with TRBD1. Germline trimming cut 1 base from V and 0 bases from J; bases unmatched to any gene: 8. Germline assignment: CDR1 MGHRA and CDR2 YSYEKL. This CDR3 has 18 amino acids. DNA for the CDR3: TGCGCCAGCAGCCAAGGGAGTGGACAGGGACTTAGCAATCAGCCCCAGCATTTT. Protein: CASSQGSGQGLSNQPQHF.

The J gene is TRBJ2-5, the V gene TRBV25-1; D perhaps matches TRBD2 (5 bases). The CDR3 totals 13 residues. Looked up from germline, CDR1 is MGHDK and CDR2 is SYGVNS. The germline V and J ends were trimmed by 5 bases and 5 bases, with 12 bases remaining between them. The CDR3 coding sequence is TGTGCCAGCAGTCCCCCGGGGTTCGAGACCCAGTACTTC. Its protein is CASSPPGFETQYF.

V gene TRBV30 combines with J gene TRBJ2-1, with D possibly TRBD1 on 7 matching bases. This CDR3 comprises 15 residues. The V gene lost 2 bases and the J gene lost 1 base, with 12 bases spanning the gap. CDR1 is GTSNPN and CDR2 is SVGIG in the germline V gene (reference sequence). The CDR3 DNA is TGTGCCTGGAGTAAGACAGGGACTTCCTACAATGAGCAGTTCTTC. As protein: CAWSKTGTSYNEQFF.

The chain is built from TRBV6-5 and TRBJ1-4; possibly TRBD1 for D (5 bases). Per germline, CDR1 MNHEY and CDR2 SVGAGI. Trimming took off 10 bases at V and 6 bases at J, with 15 bases between the two ends. The CDR3 is 13 amino acids. The CDR3 sequence: CATSGQGHEKLFF. The DNA for the CDR3 is TGTGCCACCTCGGGGCAGGGTCATGAAAAACTGTTTTTT.

The sample holds one count of this clone. The chain is built from TRBV6-1 and TRBJ1-4; D perhaps matches TRBD1 (6 bases). The germline gives CDR1 MNHNS, CDR2 SASEGT. The CDR3 covers 15 residues. The V and J ends lost 7 bases and 4 bases respectively, with 16 bases between them. The CDR3 loop reads CASTRKGTFNEKLFF. CDR3 DNA: TGTGCCAGCACCAGAAAGGGGACATTTAATGAAAAACTGTTTTTT.